This TCR beta chain was sequenced in a study of breast tumors, draining lymph nodes, adjacent tissues. Germline CDR1 LNHDA, CDR2 SQIVND (reference sequence). V lost 8 bases to trimming and J lost 4 bases, with 21 bases between them. CDR3 length: 15 residues. Each CDR3 protein is one row after TCRdb ran MiXCR on the multiplex PCR reads. The sample lists under 85,000 distinct CDR3 sequences, approximately 19% seen once, with 2% to 3% in the top ten. About this clonotype: Given a much more abundant clone one base away, this may be a read error.

Samples came from axillary lymph nodes draining the breast cancer. Material: axillary lymph node tissue. This chain joins TRBV19 and TRBJ2-7, with D perhaps TRBD1 (6 bases). The clonotype was recovered from a female donor with breast cancer. Some clones in this sample may be carry-over from other donors' samples. The CDR3 reads CASGKSLGAPYEQYF. DNA for the CDR3: TGTGCCAGTGGTAAGTCGTTGGGGGCTCCGTACGAGCAGTACTTC.